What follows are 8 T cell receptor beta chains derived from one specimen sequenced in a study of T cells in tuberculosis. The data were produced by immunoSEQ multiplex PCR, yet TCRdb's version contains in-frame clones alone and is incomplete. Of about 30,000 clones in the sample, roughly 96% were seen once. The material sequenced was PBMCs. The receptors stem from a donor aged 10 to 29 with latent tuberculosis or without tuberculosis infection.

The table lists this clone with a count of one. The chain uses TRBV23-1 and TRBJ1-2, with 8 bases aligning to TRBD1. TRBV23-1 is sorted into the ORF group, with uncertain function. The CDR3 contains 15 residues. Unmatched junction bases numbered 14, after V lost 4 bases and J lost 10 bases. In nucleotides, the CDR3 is TGCGCCAGCAGTCCTAGAAGACAGGGGAAGAATGACTACACCTTC. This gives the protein CASSPRRQGKNDYTF.

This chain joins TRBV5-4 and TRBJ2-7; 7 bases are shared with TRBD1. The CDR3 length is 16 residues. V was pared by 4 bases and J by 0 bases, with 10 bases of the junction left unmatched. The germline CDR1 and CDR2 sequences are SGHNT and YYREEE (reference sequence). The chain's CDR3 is CASSDRQGYSSYEQYF. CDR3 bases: TGTGCCAGCAGCGACCGACAGGGTTATAGCTCCTACGAGCAGTACTTC.

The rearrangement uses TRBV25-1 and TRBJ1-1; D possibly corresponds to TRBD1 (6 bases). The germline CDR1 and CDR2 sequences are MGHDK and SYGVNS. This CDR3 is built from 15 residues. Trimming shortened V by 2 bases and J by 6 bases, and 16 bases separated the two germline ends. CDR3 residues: CASSEVGGGSAEAFF. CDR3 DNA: TGTGCCAGCAGTGAAGTAGGGGGGGGTTCGGCTGAAGCTTTCTTT.

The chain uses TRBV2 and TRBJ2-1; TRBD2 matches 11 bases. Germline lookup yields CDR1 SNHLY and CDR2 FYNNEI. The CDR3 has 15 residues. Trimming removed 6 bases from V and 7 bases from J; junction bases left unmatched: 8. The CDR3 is CASSPTSGRGNEQFF. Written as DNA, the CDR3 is TGTGCCAGCAGCCCTACTAGCGGGAGAGGGAATGAGCAGTTCTTC.

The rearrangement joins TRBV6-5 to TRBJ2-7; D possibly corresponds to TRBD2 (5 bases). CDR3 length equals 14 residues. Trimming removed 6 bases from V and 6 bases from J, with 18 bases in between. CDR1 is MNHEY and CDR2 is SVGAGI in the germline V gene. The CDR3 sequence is CASSPPASLPEQYF. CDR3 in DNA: TGTGCCAGCAGCCCACCAGCTAGCCTCCCCGAGCAGTACTTC.

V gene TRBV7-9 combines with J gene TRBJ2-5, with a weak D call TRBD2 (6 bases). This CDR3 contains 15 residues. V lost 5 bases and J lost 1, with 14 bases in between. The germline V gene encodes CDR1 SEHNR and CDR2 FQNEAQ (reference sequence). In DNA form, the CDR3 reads TGTGCCAGCAGCCAAGACCGGGGGAGCCAAGAGACCCAGTACTTC. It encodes CASSQDRGSQETQYF.

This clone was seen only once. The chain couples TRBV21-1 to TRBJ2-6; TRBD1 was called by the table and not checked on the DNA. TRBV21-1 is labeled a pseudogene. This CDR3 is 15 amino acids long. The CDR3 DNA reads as TGTGCCAGCAGGGGACAGAGCTCTGGGGCCAACGTCCTGACTTTC. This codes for CASRGQSSGANVLTF.

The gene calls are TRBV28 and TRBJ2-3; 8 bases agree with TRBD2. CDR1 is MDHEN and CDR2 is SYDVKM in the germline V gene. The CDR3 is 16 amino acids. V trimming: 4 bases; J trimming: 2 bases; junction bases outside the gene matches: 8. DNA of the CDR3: TGTGCCAGCAGTTCCATAGCGGGGCAGCCCACAGATACGCAGTATTTT. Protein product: CASSSIAGQPTDTQYF.